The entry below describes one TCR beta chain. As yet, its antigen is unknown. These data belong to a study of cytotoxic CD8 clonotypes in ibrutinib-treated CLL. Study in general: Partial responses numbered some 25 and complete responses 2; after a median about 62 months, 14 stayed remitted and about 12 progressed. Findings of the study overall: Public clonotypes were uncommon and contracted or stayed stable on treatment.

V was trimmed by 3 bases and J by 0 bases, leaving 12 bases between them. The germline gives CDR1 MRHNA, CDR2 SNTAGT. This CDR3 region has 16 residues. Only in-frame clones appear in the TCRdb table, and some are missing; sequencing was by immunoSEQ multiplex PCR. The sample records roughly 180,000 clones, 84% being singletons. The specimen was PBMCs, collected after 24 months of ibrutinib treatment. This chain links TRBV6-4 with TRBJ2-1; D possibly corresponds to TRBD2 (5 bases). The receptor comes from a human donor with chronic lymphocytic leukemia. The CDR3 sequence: CASSEQRSSSYNEQFF. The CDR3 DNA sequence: TGTGCCAGCAGTGAGCAGCGGTCGAGCTCCTACAATGAGCAGTTCTTC.